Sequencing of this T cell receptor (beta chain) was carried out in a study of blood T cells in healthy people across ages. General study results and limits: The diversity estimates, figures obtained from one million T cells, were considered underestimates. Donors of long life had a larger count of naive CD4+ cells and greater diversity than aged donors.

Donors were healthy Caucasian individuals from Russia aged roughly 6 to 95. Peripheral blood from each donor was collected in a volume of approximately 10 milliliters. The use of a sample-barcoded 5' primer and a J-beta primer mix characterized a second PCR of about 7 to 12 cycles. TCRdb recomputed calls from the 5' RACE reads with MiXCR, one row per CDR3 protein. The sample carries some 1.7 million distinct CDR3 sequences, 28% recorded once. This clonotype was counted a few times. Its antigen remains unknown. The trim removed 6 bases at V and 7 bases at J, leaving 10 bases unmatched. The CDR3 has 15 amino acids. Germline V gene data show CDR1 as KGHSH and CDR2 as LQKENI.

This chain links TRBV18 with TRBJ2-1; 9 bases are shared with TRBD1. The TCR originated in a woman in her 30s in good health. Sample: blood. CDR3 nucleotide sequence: TGTGCCAGCTCGCCTACCGGGACAGGGATGAATGAGCAGTTCTTC. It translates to CASSPTGTGMNEQFF.